The source of this T cell receptor (beta chain) is a study of blood T cells in healthy people across ages. This clonotype came up many times. It was with a sample-barcoded 5' primer and a J-beta primer mix that a second PCR of roughly 6 to 12 cycles was run. TCRdb re-called the 5' RACE reads with MiXCR, one entry per CDR3 protein. The data show about 590,000 distinct CDR3 sequences, 25% to 35% seen once. The CDR3 is 15 residues long. The germline V gene encodes CDR1 SGHTA and CDR2 FQGNSA. Trimming took off 1 base at V and 4 bases at J, with 13 bases between the two ends. Sample: blood. J is TRBJ2-5 and V is TRBV7-2; TRBD2 might be the D (5 bases). The TCR comes from an elderly woman in good health. The DNA of the CDR3 is TGTGCCAGCAGCTTAGATAGGCCCGCGGGAGAGACCCAGTACTTC. Encoded protein: CASSLDRPAGETQYF.